This T cell receptor (beta chain) was recorded in a study of blood T cells in healthy people across ages. Findings and caveats of the study: CMV status of donors was not determined, possibly confounding expanded clonotype changes.

A sample-barcoded 5' primer and a J-beta primer mix were used in a second PCR of roughly 7 to 12 cycles. In TCRdb, the 5' RACE reads were re-called with MiXCR into one record per CDR3 protein. The repertoire holds about 760,000 distinct CDR3 sequences, with 20% to 25% as singletons. This clonotype was picked up a small number of times. The antigen is unknown. V was shortened by 6 bases and J by 4 bases, with 16 bases between the two germline ends. The CDR3 is made up of 15 amino acids. The data also belong to a second study, concerning T cells of mothers and their children.

The rearrangement joins TRBV12-3 or TRBV12-4 to TRBJ2-1, with a possible D match to TRBD1 (6 bases). The material sequenced was blood. This sequence originates from a boy between 10 and 17 years old in good health. CDR3 nucleotide sequence: TGTGCCAGCAGCCCCCTTAAAGGGGGTTACAATGAGCAGTTCTTC. The encoded protein is CASSPLKGGYNEQFF.